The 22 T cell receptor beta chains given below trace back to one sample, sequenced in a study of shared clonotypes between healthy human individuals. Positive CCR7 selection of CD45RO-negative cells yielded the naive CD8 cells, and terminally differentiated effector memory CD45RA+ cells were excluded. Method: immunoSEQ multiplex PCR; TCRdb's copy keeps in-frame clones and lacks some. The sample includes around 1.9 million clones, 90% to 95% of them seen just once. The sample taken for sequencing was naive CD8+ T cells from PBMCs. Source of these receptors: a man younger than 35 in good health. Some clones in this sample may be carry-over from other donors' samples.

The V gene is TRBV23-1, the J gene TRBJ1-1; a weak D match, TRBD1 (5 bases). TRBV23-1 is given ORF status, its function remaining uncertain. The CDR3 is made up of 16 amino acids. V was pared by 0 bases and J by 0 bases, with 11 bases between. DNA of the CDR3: TGCGCCAGCAGTCAATCGGGCGGACACATGAACACTGAAGCTTTCTTT. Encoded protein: CASSQSGGHMNTEAFF.

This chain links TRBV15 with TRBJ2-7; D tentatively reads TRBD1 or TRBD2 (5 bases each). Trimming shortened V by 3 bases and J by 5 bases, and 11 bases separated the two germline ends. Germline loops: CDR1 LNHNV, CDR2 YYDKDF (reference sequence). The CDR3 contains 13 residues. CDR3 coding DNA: TGTGCCACCAGCAGGGGCCGGGACGACGAGCAGTACTTC. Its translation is CATSRGRDDEQYF.

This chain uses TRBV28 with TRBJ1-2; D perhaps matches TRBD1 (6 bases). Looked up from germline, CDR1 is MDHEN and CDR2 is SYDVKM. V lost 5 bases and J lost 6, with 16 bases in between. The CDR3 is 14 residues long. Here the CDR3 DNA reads TGTGCCAGCAGTGTACAGGGAGTGCCAGATGGCTACACCTTC. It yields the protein CASSVQGVPDGYTF.

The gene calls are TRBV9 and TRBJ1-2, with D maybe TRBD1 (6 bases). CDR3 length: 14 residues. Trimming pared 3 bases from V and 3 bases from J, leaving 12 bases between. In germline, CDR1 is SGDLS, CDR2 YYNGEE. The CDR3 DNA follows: TGTGCCAGCAGCGATACTGGACAGTACTATGGCTACACCTTC. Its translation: CASSDTGQYYGYTF.

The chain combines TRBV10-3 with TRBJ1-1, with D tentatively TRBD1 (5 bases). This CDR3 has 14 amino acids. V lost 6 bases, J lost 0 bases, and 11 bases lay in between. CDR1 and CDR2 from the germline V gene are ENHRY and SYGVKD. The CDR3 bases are TGTGCCATCAGGAAGACAGCTTTGAACACTGAAGCTTTCTTT. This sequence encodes CAIRKTALNTEAFF.

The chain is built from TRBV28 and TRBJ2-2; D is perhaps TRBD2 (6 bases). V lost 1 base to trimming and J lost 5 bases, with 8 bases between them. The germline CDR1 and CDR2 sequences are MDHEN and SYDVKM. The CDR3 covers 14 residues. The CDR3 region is CASSLFGSTGELFF. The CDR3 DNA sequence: TGTGCCAGCAGTTTATTCGGGAGTACCGGGGAGCTGTTTTTT.

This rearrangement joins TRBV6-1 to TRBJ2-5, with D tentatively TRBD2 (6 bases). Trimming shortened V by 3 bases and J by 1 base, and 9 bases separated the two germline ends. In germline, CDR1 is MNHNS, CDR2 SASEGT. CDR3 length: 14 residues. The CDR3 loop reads CASSDWRGQETQYF. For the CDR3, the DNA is TGTGCCAGCAGTGATTGGAGGGGCCAAGAGACCCAGTACTTC.

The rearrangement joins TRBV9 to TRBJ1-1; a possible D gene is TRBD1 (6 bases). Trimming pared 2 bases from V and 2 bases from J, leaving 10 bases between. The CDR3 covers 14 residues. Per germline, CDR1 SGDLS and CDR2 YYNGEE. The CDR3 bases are TGTGCCAGCAGCGTCCGGGACATTAACACTGAAGCTTTCTTT. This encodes CASSVRDINTEAFF.

CDR3 nucleotides: TGTGCCACCAGCAGAGATTTAAACAGGGGCGGGGAGACCCAGTACTTC. It translates to CATSRDLNRGGETQYF. This rearrangement joins TRBV15 to TRBJ2-5; 7 nucleotides align to TRBD1. In germline, CDR1 is LNHNV, CDR2 YYDKDF (reference sequence). The CDR3 loop spans 16 amino acids. The J segment lost 5 bases and the V segment lost 0 bases, leaving 9 bases of the junction unmatched.

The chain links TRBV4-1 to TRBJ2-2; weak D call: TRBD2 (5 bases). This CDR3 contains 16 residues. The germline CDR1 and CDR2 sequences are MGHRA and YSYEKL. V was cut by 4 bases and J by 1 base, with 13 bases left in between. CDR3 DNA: TGCGCCAGCAGCCCGACCCCCCGGGAGAACACCGGGGAGCTGTTTTTT. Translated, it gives CASSPTPRENTGELFF.

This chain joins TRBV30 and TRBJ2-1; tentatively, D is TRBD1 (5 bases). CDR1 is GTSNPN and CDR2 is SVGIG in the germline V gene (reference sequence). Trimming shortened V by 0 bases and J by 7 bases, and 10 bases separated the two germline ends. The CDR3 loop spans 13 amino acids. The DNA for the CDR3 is TGTGCCTGGAGTGTAGGGGCCAAGAATGAGCAGTTCTTC. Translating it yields CAWSVGAKNEQFF.

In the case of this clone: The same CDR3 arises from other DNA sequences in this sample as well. The CDR3 region is CAWGLGSYEQYF. CDR3 DNA sequence: TGTGCCTGGGGCCTCGGATCCTACGAGCAGTACTTC. The chain carries TRBV30 and TRBJ2-7; D uncertain. V shed 5 bases and J shed 1 base, with 9 bases lying between them. Per the germline V gene, CDR1 is GTSNPN and CDR2 is SVGIG (reference sequence). The CDR3 sequence is 12 residues long.

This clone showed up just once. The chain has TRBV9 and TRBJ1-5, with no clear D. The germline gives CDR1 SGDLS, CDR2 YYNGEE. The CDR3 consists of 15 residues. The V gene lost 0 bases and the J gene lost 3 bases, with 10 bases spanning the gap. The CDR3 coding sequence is TGTGCCAGCAGCGTAGAGGGTCGGATCAATCAGCCCCAGCATTTT. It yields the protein CASSVEGRINQPQHF.

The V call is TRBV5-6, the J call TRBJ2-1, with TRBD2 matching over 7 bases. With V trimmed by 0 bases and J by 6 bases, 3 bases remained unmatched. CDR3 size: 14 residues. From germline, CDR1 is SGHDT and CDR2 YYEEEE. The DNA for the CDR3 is TGTGCCAGCAGCTTGGGGGAGGGGTTCAATGAGCAGTTCTTC. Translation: CASSLGEGFNEQFF.

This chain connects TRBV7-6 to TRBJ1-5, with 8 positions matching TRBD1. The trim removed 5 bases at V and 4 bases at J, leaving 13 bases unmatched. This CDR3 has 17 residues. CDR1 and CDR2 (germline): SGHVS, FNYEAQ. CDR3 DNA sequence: TGTGCCAGCAGCAAAGACAGGGGCGCGGGTGGGAATCAGCCCCAGCATTTT. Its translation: CASSKDRGAGGNQPQHF.

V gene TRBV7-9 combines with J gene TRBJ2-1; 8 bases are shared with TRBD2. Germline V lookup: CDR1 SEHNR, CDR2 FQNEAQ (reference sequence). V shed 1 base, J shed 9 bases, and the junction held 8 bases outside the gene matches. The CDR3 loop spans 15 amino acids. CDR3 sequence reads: CASSLEREGGVEQFF. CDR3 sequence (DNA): TGTGCCAGCAGCTTAGAACGGGAGGGCGGCGTTGAGCAGTTCTTC.

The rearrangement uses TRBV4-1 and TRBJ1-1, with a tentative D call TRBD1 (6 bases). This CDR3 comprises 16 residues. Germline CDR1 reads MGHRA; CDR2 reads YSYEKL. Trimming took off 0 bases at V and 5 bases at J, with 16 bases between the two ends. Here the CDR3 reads CASSQDPRGRGTEAFF. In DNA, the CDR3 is TGCGCCAGCAGCCAAGATCCGAGGGGGAGGGGGACTGAAGCTTTCTTT.

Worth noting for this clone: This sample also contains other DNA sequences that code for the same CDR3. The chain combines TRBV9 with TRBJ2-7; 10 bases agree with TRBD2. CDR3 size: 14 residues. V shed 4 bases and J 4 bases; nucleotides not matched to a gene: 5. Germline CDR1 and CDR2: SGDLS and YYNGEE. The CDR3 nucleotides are TGTGCCAGCAGCCCGGGACTAGCGCCTTACGAGCAGTACTTC. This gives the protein CASSPGLAPYEQYF.

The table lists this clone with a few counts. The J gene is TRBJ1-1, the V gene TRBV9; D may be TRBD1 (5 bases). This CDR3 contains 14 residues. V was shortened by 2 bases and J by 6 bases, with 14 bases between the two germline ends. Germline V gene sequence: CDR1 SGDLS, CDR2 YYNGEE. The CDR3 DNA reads TGTGCCAGCAGCGTGGGGTCCGGGGCAGCTGAAGCTTTCTTT. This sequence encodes CASSVGSGAAEAFF.

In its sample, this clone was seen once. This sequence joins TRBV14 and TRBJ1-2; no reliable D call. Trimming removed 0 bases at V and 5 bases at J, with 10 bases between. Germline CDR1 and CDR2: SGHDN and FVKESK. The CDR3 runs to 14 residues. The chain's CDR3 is CASSQDGGRYGYTF. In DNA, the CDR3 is TGTGCCAGCAGCCAAGATGGAGGGCGGTATGGCTACACCTTC.

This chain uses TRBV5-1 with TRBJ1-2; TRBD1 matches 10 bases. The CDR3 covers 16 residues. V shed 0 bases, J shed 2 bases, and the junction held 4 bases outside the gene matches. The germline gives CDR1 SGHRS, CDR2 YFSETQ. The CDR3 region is CASSLGQGAKNYGYTF. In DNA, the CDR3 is TGCGCCAGCAGCTTGGGACAGGGGGCAAAAAACTATGGCTACACCTTC.

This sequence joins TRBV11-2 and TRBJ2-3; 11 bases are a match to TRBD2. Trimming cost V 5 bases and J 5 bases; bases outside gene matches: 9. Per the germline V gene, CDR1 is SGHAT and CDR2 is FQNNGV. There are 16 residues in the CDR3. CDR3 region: CASSGRLAGWQDTQYF. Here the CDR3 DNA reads TGTGCCAGCAGCGGTAGACTAGCGGGATGGCAAGATACGCAGTATTTT.